The 26 T cell receptor beta chains in this list originate from one sample, sequenced in a study of cytomegalovirus exposure and HLA in healthy donors. The PCR contained 60 Vbeta and 13 Jbeta primers. Method: immunoSEQ multiplex PCR; TCRdb's copy keeps in-frame clones and lacks some. The profile covers approximately 65,000 clones, with 68% appearing a single time and 15% to 20% taken by the ten largest. The sequenced sample consisted of PBMCs. These receptors all come from a man aged 35 to 55 in good health and CMV-seropositive.

The V and J genes are TRBV20-1 and TRBJ2-5; D remains ambiguous. The V and J ends lost 0 bases and 5 bases respectively, with 4 bases between them. The CDR3 loop spans 11 amino acids. The germline V gene encodes CDR1 DFQATT and CDR2 SNEGSKA (reference sequence). The CDR3 is CSARDLETQYF. The CDR3 DNA is TGCAGTGCTAGAGATCTGGAGACCCAGTACTTC.

The V and J genes are TRBV2 and TRBJ1-1; tentatively, D is TRBD1 (6 bases). Trimming stripped 3 bases from V and 1 base from J, with 9 bases between. Germline V gene data show CDR1 as SNHLY and CDR2 as FYNNEI. CDR3 length: 14 amino acids. CDR3 sequence: CASSETGKNTEAFF. The CDR3 bases are TGTGCCAGCAGTGAGACAGGCAAGAACACTGAAGCTTTCTTT.

This sequence joins TRBV25-1 and TRBJ2-3; possibly TRBD1 for D (6 bases). V dropped 2 bases and J dropped 1 base, with 10 bases sitting between them. This CDR3 comprises 15 residues. Germline V gene sequence: CDR1 MGHDK, CDR2 SYGVNS. The CDR3 sequence: CASSEVRTGTDTQYF. CDR3 bases: TGTGCCAGCAGTGAAGTGCGGACAGGCACAGATACGCAGTATTTT.

The chain uses TRBV7-2 and TRBJ1-1; D is unresolved. CDR3 size: 13 residues. The V gene lost 2 bases and the J gene lost 3 bases, with 7 bases spanning the gap. Per the germline V gene, CDR1 is SGHTA and CDR2 is FQGNSA. CDR3 in amino acids: CASSLRRDTEAFF. CDR3 bases: TGTGCCAGCAGCTTAAGGAGGGACACTGAAGCTTTCTTT.

CDR3 bases: TGTGCCAGTAGTATAGATCCCACAGGGGCCGACGAAAAACTGTTTTTT. It encodes CASSIDPTGADEKLFF. The chain combines TRBV19 with TRBJ1-4, with 7 bases aligning to TRBD1. This CDR3 spans 16 amino acids. J lost 8 bases, V lost 0 bases, and 9 bases had no gene match. Per the germline V gene, CDR1 is LNHDA and CDR2 is SQIVND (reference sequence).

The rearrangement uses TRBV6-1 and TRBJ2-3; 10 bases agree with TRBD2. The V gene's germline CDR1 is MNHNS and CDR2 SASEGT. With 6 bases clipped from V and 2 bases from J, the junction kept 2 bases outside the gene matches. The CDR3 is made up of 14 amino acids. The CDR3 loop reads CASRLAGHTDTQYF. Written as DNA, the CDR3 is TGTGCCAGCAGACTAGCGGGGCACACAGATACGCAGTATTTT.

This clone was detected only a few times. The rearrangement uses TRBV6-6 and TRBJ2-7; 12 positions match TRBD2. The ends lost 5 bases at V and 4 bases at J; junction bases unmatched: 6. The CDR3 runs to 15 residues. Germline assignment: CDR1 MNHNY and CDR2 SVGAGI (reference sequence). The CDR3: CASSRLGLAGYEQYF. The CDR3 bases are TGTGCCAGCAGTCGACTAGGACTAGCGGGGTACGAGCAGTACTTC.

The genes are TRBV2 and TRBJ2-5; D gene unclear. The germline V and J ends were trimmed by 8 bases and 3 bases, with 7 bases remaining between them. The CDR3 has 11 amino acids. CDR1 and CDR2 (germline): SNHLY, FYNNEI. CDR3 region: CASGQEETQYF. The CDR3 bases are TGTGCCAGCGGTCAGGAAGAGACCCAGTACTTC.

This clone showed up just a few times. The rearrangement joins TRBV11-2 to TRBJ2-7; D perhaps matches TRBD1 (6 bases). Germline V gene sequence: CDR1 SGHAT, CDR2 FQNNGV. The CDR3 loop spans 15 amino acids. The V end lost 6 bases, the J end lost 7 bases, and 22 bases lay between the germline ends. As DNA, the CDR3 is TGTGCCAGCAGAATTGATGGGACAAGGTTCGGGGAGCAGTACTTC. Translated, it gives CASRIDGTRFGEQYF.

This clone was recorded a few times. The V and J genes are TRBV29-1 and TRBJ1-2, with TRBD1 identical over 9 bases. Germline assignment: CDR1 SQVTM and CDR2 ANQGSEA. The CDR3 runs 13 residues. The V and J ends lost 3 bases and 5 bases, in that order; junction bases with no gene match: 4. The CDR3 protein is CSVETGGLYGYTF. In DNA, the CDR3 is TGCAGCGTTGAGACAGGGGGTTTGTATGGCTACACCTTC.

The chain is built from TRBV7-6 and TRBJ2-7; D remains unclear. Between the trimmed V and J ends, which lost 1 base and 5 bases, there was a span of 15 bases. Looked up from germline, CDR1 is SGHVS and CDR2 is FNYEAQ. The CDR3 totals 15 residues. This CDR3 is CASSLEYQHVHEQYF. In nucleotides, the CDR3 is TGTGCCAGCAGCTTAGAATACCAACACGTCCACGAGCAGTACTTC.

The chain links TRBV6-5 to TRBJ1-2; D gene unclear. Trimming cost V 6 bases and J 8 bases, with 16 bases left between them. CDR3 length: 13 residues. In germline, CDR1 is MNHEY, CDR2 SVGAGI. Here the CDR3 reads CASSSGNDDGYTF. The CDR3 DNA is TGTGCCAGCAGCTCCGGGAACGATGACGGCTACACCTTC.

In its sample, this clone was seen a few times. The chain couples TRBV4-3 to TRBJ2-7; no clear D gene. The CDR3 is 16 amino acids. V lost 3 bases to trimming and J lost 2 bases, with 17 bases between them. Germline assignment: CDR1 LGHNA and CDR2 YSLEER. In nucleotides, the CDR3 is TGCGCCAGCAGCCACATACTTACGCAGGTCCCCTACGAGCAGTACTTC. Protein sequence: CASSHILTQVPYEQYF.

To note about this clone: The junction does not match germline at one end; this may be a read error. The chain has TRBV10-3 and TRBJ2-2, with TRBD2 matching over 8 bases. Germline CDR1 and CDR2: ENHRY and SYGVKD. The CDR3 consists of 15 residues. CDR3 amino acids: CASSVGLEGTGELFF. The CDR3 nucleotides are TGTGCCAGCAGTGTGGGACTAGAGGGGACCGGGGAGCTGTTTTTT.

In its sample, this clone was seen a few times. The gene calls are TRBV6-5 and TRBJ1-2; no clear D. V shed 2 bases and J shed 4 bases, with 14 bases lying between them. The CDR3 runs 15 residues. The germline CDR1 and CDR2 sequences are MNHEY and SVGAGI. The CDR3 DNA sequence: TGTGCCAGCAGTTACGCCAGGAATGGCCGCTATGGCTACACCTTC. It encodes CASSYARNGRYGYTF.

This clone was observed a single time. This chain joins TRBV6-5 and TRBJ2-5; possible D gene TRBD2, 5 bases. Germline CDR1 and CDR2: MNHEY and SVGAGI. This CDR3 contains 15 residues. Trimming took 6 bases from V and 1 from J, leaving 15 bases between them. As DNA, the CDR3 is TGTGCCAGCAGCCTTACCTGGACTGGCCAAGAGACCCAGTACTTC. Its translation: CASSLTWTGQETQYF.

This clone was counted a few times. The chain uses TRBV11-2 and TRBJ2-3; 14 nucleotides line up with TRBD2. CDR3 length equals 15 residues. The V gene's germline CDR1 is SGHAT and CDR2 FQNNGV. The V segment lost 3 bases and the J segment 4 bases; nucleotides outside the gene matches: 0. This CDR3 is CASSLGLAGADTQYF. The CDR3 coding sequence is TGTGCCAGCAGCTTGGGACTAGCGGGAGCAGATACGCAGTATTTT. The full variable domain, with the rest looked up from reference TRBV11-2 and TRBJ2-3, is EAGVAQSPRYKIIEKRQSVAFWCNPISGHATLYWYQQILGQGPKLLIQFQNNGVVDDSQLPKDRFSAERLKGVDSTLKIQPAKLEDSAVYLCASSLGLAGADTQYFGPGTRLTVL.

A word on this clone: One end of the junction varies from germline; a read error may be responsible. The chain recombines TRBV7-9 with TRBJ2-1; 7 bases align to TRBD2. This CDR3 contains 12 residues. Germline V CDR1 and CDR2: SEHNR, FQNEAQ (reference sequence). CDR3 DNA sequence: TGTTCCAGCAGCTTATCAGCGGGAGAGCAGTTCTTC. This sequence encodes CSSSLSAGEQFF. The variable domain in full, completed from reference TRBV7-9 and TRBJ2-1, reads DTGVSQNPRHKITKRGQNVTFRCDPISEHNRLYWYRQTLGQGPEFLTYFQNEAQLEKSRLLSDRFSAERPKGSFSTLEIQRTEQGDSAMYLCSSSLSAGEQFFGPGTRLTVL.

The chain carries TRBV7-9 and TRBJ1-6; 8 bases agree with TRBD1. V trimming: 5 bases; J trimming: 6 bases; junction bases outside the gene matches: 3. The CDR3 length is 14 residues. Germline values: CDR1 SEHNR, CDR2 FQNEAQ (reference sequence). The CDR3 reads CASSQDRGNSPLHF. DNA of the CDR3: TGTGCCAGCAGCCAAGACAGGGGTAATTCACCCCTCCACTTT.

The J gene is TRBJ1-5, the V gene TRBV19; tentative D call: TRBD1 (5 bases). The length of the CDR3 is 16 residues. V was pared by 7 bases and J by 7 bases, with 23 bases between. CDR1 and CDR2 from the germline V gene are LNHDA and SQIVND (reference sequence). CDR3 DNA sequence: TGTGCCAGTACCACCACGGCAGGGCAGGGTGGCCAGCCCCAGCATTTT. Its translation is CASTTTAGQGGQPQHF. Full variable domain (missing parts from reference TRBV19 and TRBJ1-5): DGGITQSPKYLFRKEGQNVTLSCEQNLNHDAMYWYRQDPGQGLRLIYYSQIVNDFQKGDIAEGYSVSREKKESFPLTVTSAQKNPTAFYLCASTTTAGQGGQPQHFGDGTRLSIL.

This sequence joins TRBV2 and TRBJ2-2; tentative D call: TRBD1 (6 bases). The germline V gene encodes CDR1 SNHLY and CDR2 FYNNEI. This CDR3 comprises 14 residues. The V end lost 11 bases, the J end lost 0 bases, and 13 bases lay between the germline ends. CDR3 region: CAGGQNANTGELFF. CDR3 in DNA: TGTGCCGGGGGACAAAACGCGAACACCGGGGAGCTGTTTTTT.

V gene TRBV25-1 combines with J gene TRBJ2-1; 7 nucleotides match TRBD2. CDR3 size: 16 residues. CDR1 is MGHDK, CDR2 SYGVNS, per germline. V lost 0 bases to trimming and J lost 2 bases; unmatched junction nucleotides: 4. This chain's CDR3 is CASSEYIGRTYNEQFF. The CDR3 DNA reads as TGTGCCAGCAGTGAATATATCGGGAGGACCTACAATGAGCAGTTCTTC. Variable domain in full (rest from reference TRBV25-1 and TRBJ2-1): EADIYQTPRYLVIGTGKKITLECSQTMGHDKMYWYQQDPGMELHLIHYSYGVNSTEKGDLSSESTVSRIRTEHFPLTLESARPSHTSQYLCASSEYIGRTYNEQFFGPGTRLTVL.

The chain has TRBV19 and TRBJ2-1; 12 bases agree with TRBD2. Germline values: CDR1 LNHDA, CDR2 SQIVND (reference sequence). The CDR3 sequence is 16 residues long. The V segment lost 5 bases and the J segment 5 bases; nucleotides outside the gene matches: 7. This chain's CDR3 is CASSHLAGGGNNEQFF. The CDR3 bases are TGTGCCAGTAGTCATCTAGCGGGAGGGGGGAACAATGAGCAGTTCTTC.

This sequence joins TRBV7-9 and TRBJ1-1, with D possibly TRBD1 on 6 matching bases. This CDR3 has 13 residues. Germline CDR1 is SEHNR and CDR2 is FQNEAQ (reference sequence). Trimming took off 7 bases at V and 11 bases at J, with 20 bases between the two ends. Here the CDR3 DNA reads TGTGCCAGCACTTCGACAGGCGGCATGGGGGCTTTCTTT. This sequence encodes CASTSTGGMGAFF.

The chain has TRBV5-6 and TRBJ1-4, with D unclear. CDR1 and CDR2 (germline): SGHDT, YYEEEE. Trimming pared 0 bases from V and 3 bases from J, leaving 12 bases between. This CDR3 comprises 16 residues. CDR3 region: CASSLGRRSPNEKLFF. The CDR3 DNA follows: TGTGCCAGCAGCTTGGGGAGACGGAGCCCTAATGAAAAACTGTTTTTT.

This clone has only a few counts. The V call is TRBV7-2, the J call TRBJ1-1; 12 positions match TRBD1. The V gene end was trimmed by 5 bases and the J gene end by 7 bases; junction bases not matched to a gene: 5. Germline lookup yields CDR1 SGHTA and CDR2 FQGNSA. The CDR3 contains 14 residues. This chain's CDR3 is CASSPGTGGFEAFF. CDR3 DNA: TGTGCCAGCAGCCCCGGGACAGGGGGCTTTGAAGCTTTCTTT.